These T cell receptor beta chains were read from a single sample in a study of siplizumab effects on memory and regulatory T cells. Clones were sequenced by immunoSEQ multiplex PCR, and TCRdb holds only the in-frame ones, with some missing. This table has some 100,000 clones, about 91% appearing once. The sample comprised Tregs sorted from blood. These receptor sequences come from a human donor in good health. The CDR3 runs from the conserved cysteine through the conserved F or W. D genes are given only for firm matches. Not all rows give a size; the values are once, few, many and, for expanded clones, a class.

J gene,D gene,clone size,V gene,CDR3 protein,CDR3 DNA
TRBJ2-7,-,-,TRBV2,CASSEDSWDEQYF,TGTGCCAGCAGTGAAGACTCGTGGGACGAGCAGTACTTC
TRBJ2-7,TRBD2,-,TRBV10-1,CASSESPPGLAGASYEQYF,TGCGCCAGCAGTGAGTCGCCCCCCGGACTAGCGGGGGCCTCCTACGAGCAGTACTTC
TRBJ1-1,-,-,TRBV7-9,CASSDWAMNTEAFF,TGTGCCAGCAGCGATTGGGCAATGAACACTGAAGCTTTCTTT
TRBJ1-2,TRBD1,-,TRBV5-1,CASSIGQGFYGYTF,TGCGCCAGCAGCATTGGACAGGGATTCTATGGCTACACCTTC
TRBJ2-1,TRBD2,-,TRBV29-1,CSAAASGGYNEQFF,TGCAGCGCGGCCGCTAGCGGGGGGTACAATGAGCAGTTCTTC
TRBJ2-2,TRBD2,-,TRBV15,CATSRDIAGRNTGELFF,TGTGCCACCAGCAGAGACATAGCGGGTAGGAACACCGGGGAGCTGTTTTTT
TRBJ2-7,-,-,TRBV6-5,CASSYAGSYEQYF,TGTGCCAGCAGTTACGCAGGTTCCTACGAGCAGTACTTC
TRBJ1-4,-,-,TRBV7-9,CASSSGTLNEKLFF,TGTGCCAGCAGCTCCGGGACGTTAAATGAAAAACTGTTTTTT
TRBJ1-1,-,few,TRBV9,CASSVGQTLRGEAFF,TGTGCCAGCAGCGTAGGTCAGACCTTGAGGGGTGAAGCTTTCTTT
TRBJ2-3,TRBD1,-,TRBV6-4,CASSEGQGRTDTQYF,TGTGCCAGCAGTGAGGGACAGGGTCGCACAGATACGCAGTATTTT
TRBJ2-7,TRBD1,-,TRBV6-1,CASSEPGTGFWKQYF,TGTGCCAGCAGTGAACCCGGGACAGGATTCTGGAAGCAGTACTTC
TRBJ2-5,TRBD2,few,TRBV11-1,CASSPGLAGVRGETQYF,TGTGCCAGCAGCCCCGGACTAGCGGGAGTGAGGGGAGAGACCCAGTACTTC
TRBJ2-7,TRBD1,-,TRBV19,CASKDRSSYEQYF,TGTGCCAGTAAGGACAGGAGCTCCTACGAGCAGTACTTC
TRBJ1-3,-,-,TRBV18,CASSPPRLSGNTIYF,TGTGCCAGCTCACCACCCCGCCTCTCTGGAAACACCATATATTTT
TRBJ2-7,-,-,TRBV18,CASSPRGLTYEQYF,TGTGCCAGCTCACCACGAGGTCTAACCTACGAGCAGTACTTC
TRBJ2-2,TRBD2,once,TRBV5-1,CASSSGLAPNTGELFF,TGCGCCAGCAGCTCGGGACTAGCGCCGAACACCGGGGAGCTGTTTTTT
TRBJ1-3,-,-,TRBV5-4,CASSPSPGNTIYF,TGTGCCAGCAGTCCGTCGCCCGGAAACACCATATATTTT
TRBJ1-1,-,-,TRBV29-1,CSGLGNTEAFF,TGCAGCGGTCTGGGGAACACTGAAGCTTTCTTT
TRBJ2-2,TRBD1,-,TRBV2,CASRPSGGGTGELFF,TGTGCCAGCAGACCCTCAGGGGGCGGCACCGGGGAGCTGTTTTTT
TRBJ2-5,-,-,TRBV7-2,CASSSWRGAETQYF,TGTGCCAGCAGCTCCTGGCGGGGCGCGGAGACCCAGTACTTC
TRBJ2-5,TRBD2,-,TRBV11-2,CASSLTGGPETQYF,TGTGCCAGCAGCTTAACGGGAGGGCCAGAGACCCAGTACTTC
TRBJ1-5,-,-,TRBV2,CASKNSPNQPQHF,TGTGCCAGCAAGAACAGCCCTAATCAGCCCCAGCATTTT
TRBJ1-6,-,-,TRBV14,CASSQGPYNSPLHF,TGTGCCAGCAGCCAGGGCCCCTATAATTCACCCCTCCACTTT
TRBJ2-7,-,-,TRBV18,CASSPGSIEQYF,TGTGCCAGCTCACCAGGCTCGATAGAGCAGTACTTC
TRBJ2-7,TRBD2,-,TRBV6-6,CATRGTSGSYEQYF,TGTGCCACCCGAGGGACTAGCGGCTCCTACGAGCAGTACTTC
TRBJ2-5,TRBD2,-,TRBV10-3,CAISITSGKETQYF,TGTGCCATCAGCATTACTAGCGGCAAAGAGACCCAGTACTTC
TRBJ2-7,TRBD2,-,TRBV2,CASSSKTSGRARLYEQYF,TGTGCCAGCAGTTCGAAGACTAGCGGGAGGGCCAGACTATACGAGCAGTACTTC
TRBJ1-4,-,-,TRBV27,CASRITTGATNEKLFF,TGTGCCAGCAGGATTACTACAGGCGCAACTAATGAAAAACTGTTTTTT
TRBJ1-2,-,-,TRBV2,CASRQGEANYGYTF,TGTGCCAGCAGACAGGGCGAAGCTAACTATGGCTACACCTTC
TRBJ1-2,-,-,TRBV19,CASSKMAGVNYGYTF,TGTGCCAGTAGTAAAATGGCAGGGGTAAACTATGGCTACACCTTC
TRBJ1-3,TRBD1,-,TRBV27,CASTVAGGTIYF,TGTGCCAGCACCGTCGCAGGGGGCACCATATATTTT
TRBJ1-1,TRBD1,few,TRBV30,CAWSVIRGTEAFF,TGTGCCTGGAGTGTGATCAGGGGGACTGAAGCTTTCTTT
TRBJ1-4,TRBD1,-,TRBV10-3,CAISESRGGRNEKLFF,TGTGCCATCAGTGAGTCCAGGGGGGGCCGTAATGAAAAACTGTTTTTT
TRBJ2-3,TRBD2,-,TRBV15,CATSRPGLGTDTQYF,TGTGCCACCAGCAGACCGGGACTAGGCACAGATACGCAGTATTTT
TRBJ2-4,-,-,TRBV7-9,CASGRRSEAKNIQYF,TGTGCCAGCGGAAGACGCTCGGAGGCCAAAAACATTCAGTACTTC
TRBJ1-6,TRBD1,-,TRBV29-1,CSVGDRGASPLHF,TGCAGCGTTGGGGACAGGGGCGCCTCACCCCTCCACTTT
TRBJ2-5,-,-,TRBV11-2,CASSLDQPSGRETQYF,TGTGCCAGCAGCTTAGATCAACCTAGTGGTAGGGAGACCCAGTACTTC
TRBJ1-2,TRBD1,-,TRBV19,CASSMGTADGYTF,TGTGCCAGTAGTATGGGGACAGCCGATGGCTACACCTTC
TRBJ2-7,TRBD1,-,TRBV27,CASSLGTGYPYEQYF,TGTGCCAGCAGTTTAGGGACAGGCTACCCCTACGAGCAGTACTTC
TRBJ2-3,-,once,TRBV11-3,CASSLGGDTQYF,TGTGCCAGCAGCTTAGGGGGTGATACGCAGTATTTT
TRBJ2-3,-,-,TRBV6-5,CASSYSGLASDTQYF,TGTGCCAGCAGTTACTCCGGCCTAGCTTCCGATACGCAGTATTTT
TRBJ2-1,-,-,TRBV9,CASSLPDPYYNEQFF,TGTGCCAGCAGCCTCCCTGACCCCTACTACAATGAGCAGTTCTTC
TRBJ1-5,-,-,TRBV6-6,CASSSNSRVRQPQHF,TGTGCCAGCAGTTCGAACAGTCGGGTACGGCAGCCCCAGCATTTT
TRBJ2-7,TRBD2,-,TRBV28,CASSSVLGRVYEQYF,TGTGCCAGCAGTTCCGTTCTAGGGAGGGTCTACGAGCAGTACTTC
TRBJ2-3,-,-,TRBV7-6,CASSLSGSDTQYF,TGTGCCAGCAGTCTGAGTGGGAGTGATACGCAGTATTTT
TRBJ2-4,-,-,TRBV2,CASSERPQRIQYF,TGTGCCAGCAGTGAAAGGCCCCAAAGGATTCAGTACTTC